The 18 T cell receptor beta chains presented below share a single source sample, sequenced in a study of CD8+CD57+ T cells in acquired aplastic anemia. For sequencing, patients were chosen who had shown expansion of CD8+CD57+ cells by flow cytometry. TCR beta VDJ and CDR3 profiling used genomic DNA as template. One entry per CDR3 protein, called by TCRdb with MiXCR from the reads. The table has roughly 80,000 distinct CDR3 sequences, about 70% seen once. Source material: sorted CD4+, CD8+, or CD8+CD57+ T cells (not recorded which) from PBMCs. The receptors shown here come from a human donor with aplastic anemia.

The chain combines TRBV19 with TRBJ1-1; D is undetermined. V was clipped by 3 bases and J by 1 base, with 6 bases between them. CDR1 and CDR2 from the germline V gene are LNHDA and SQIVND (reference sequence). The CDR3 has 13 residues. CDR3 sequence reads: CASSISTNTEAFF. Here the CDR3 DNA reads TGTGCCAGTAGTATTTCTACGAACACTGAAGCTTTCTTT.

The rearrangement uses TRBV20-1 and TRBJ1-1; TRBD1 might be the D (6 bases). This CDR3 has 17 residues. Trimming removed 3 bases at V and 1 base at J, with 21 bases between. The germline V gene has CDR1 DFQATT and CDR2 SNEGSKA (reference sequence). CDR3 nucleotide sequence: TGCAGTGCTAGTGGGGCTCTGGGGGGCGCTGGGAACACTGAAGCTTTCTTT. Protein: CSASGALGGAGNTEAFF.

This clonotype was counted a single time. This chain uses TRBV19 with TRBJ2-3; TRBD2 aligns across 7 bases. Germline CDR1 is LNHDA and CDR2 is SQIVND (reference sequence). This CDR3 is built from 14 residues. The V gene end was trimmed by 3 bases and the J gene end by 4 bases; junction bases not matched to a gene: 4. As DNA, the CDR3 is TGTGCCAGTAGTATGTCGGGGGGACCAGATACGCAGTATTTT. Its protein is CASSMSGGPDTQYF.

This rearrangement joins TRBV29-1 to TRBJ1-3; no clear D gene. V was clipped by 7 bases and J by 3 bases, with 7 bases between them. This CDR3 is built from 11 residues. Germline-derived CDR1 and CDR2 are SQVTM and ANQGSEA. CDR3 bases: TGCAGCGGGGAGGTTGGAAACACCATATATTTT. It encodes CSGEVGNTIYF. Variable domain in full (rest from reference TRBV29-1 and TRBJ1-3): SAVISQKPSRDICQRGTSLTIQCQVDSQVTMMFWYRQQPGQSLTLIATANQGSEATYESGFVIDKFPISRPNLTFSTLTVSNMSPEDSSIYLCSGEVGNTIYFGEGSWLTVV.

This clonotype has just one count. The chain links TRBV5-1 to TRBJ2-1; 8 bases are shared with TRBD1. Unmatched junction bases numbered 9, after V lost 4 bases and J lost 9 bases. This CDR3 has 14 amino acids. Germline-derived CDR1 and CDR2 are SGHRS and YFSETQ. The CDR3 loop is CASSPPDRVREQFF. CDR3 sequence (DNA): TGCGCCAGCAGCCCCCCGGACAGGGTCCGTGAGCAGTTCTTC.

The chain is built from TRBV15 and TRBJ2-7, with 9 bases lining up with TRBD1. CDR1 and CDR2 from the germline V gene are LNHNV and YYDKDF (reference sequence). The CDR3 loop spans 16 amino acids. After removal of 4 bases from V and 2 bases from J, the junction contained 9 bases not matched to a gene. The CDR3 DNA reads as TGTGCCACCAGCACGGGCACATGGACAGGGGCCTACGAGCAGTACTTC. It translates to CATSTGTWTGAYEQYF.

The gene calls are TRBV6-5 and TRBJ1-1; D ambiguous. CDR3 length: 12 amino acids. Trimming pared 2 bases from V and 4 bases from J, leaving 5 bases between. CDR1 MNHEY and CDR2 SVGAGI come from the germline V gene. In nucleotides, the CDR3 is TGTGCCAGCAGTTACGGTACCACTGAAGCTTTCTTT. Protein sequence: CASSYGTTEAFF.

The chain combines TRBV7-6 with TRBJ2-1, with 7 bases aligning to TRBD1. The germline gives CDR1 SGHVS, CDR2 FNYEAQ. With V trimmed by 5 bases and J by 2 bases, 12 bases remained unmatched. CDR3 size: 17 residues. The CDR3 nucleotides are TGTGCCAGCAGCGCGCACTATGGGGACAGACCCTACAATGAGCAGTTCTTC. Protein sequence: CASSAHYGDRPYNEQFF.

This clonotype was seen a handful of times. J is TRBJ1-5 and V is TRBV2; D is unclear. V was pared by 6 bases and J by 5 bases, with 5 bases between. The CDR3 is 11 amino acids. The V gene's germline CDR1 is SNHLY and CDR2 FYNNEI. CDR3 sequence (DNA): TGTGCCAGCAGAGGATATCAGCCCCAGCATTTT. The encoded protein is CASRGYQPQHF.

The J gene is TRBJ1-2, the V gene TRBV20-1; D is unresolved. The CDR3 spans 13 residues. CDR1 DFQATT and CDR2 SNEGSKA come from the germline V gene (reference sequence). V was pared by 2 bases and J by 1 base, with 8 bases between. Written as DNA, the CDR3 is TGCAGTGCTAGACAGCCTATTAACTATGGCTACACCTTC. This encodes CSARQPINYGYTF.

The chain carries TRBV5-4 and TRBJ1-5, with D maybe TRBD1 (5 bases). The CDR3 has 15 amino acids. The ends were cut back, 4 bases at V and 3 bases at J, with 14 bases in the middle. From germline, CDR1 is SGHNT and CDR2 YYREEE (reference sequence). Here the CDR3 DNA reads TGTGCCAGCAGCGAGCGTGGGGCACCCAATCAGCCCCAGCATTTT. Its translation is CASSERGAPNQPQHF. Complete variable domain (other parts from reference TRBV5-4 and TRBJ1-5): ETGVTQSPTHLIKTRGQQVTLRCSSQSGHNTVSWYQQALGQGPQFIFQYYREEENGRGNFPPRFSGLQFPNYSSELNVNALELDDSALYLCASSERGAPNQPQHFGDGTRLSIL.

As DNA, the CDR3 is TGTGCCAGCAGCGTAGCTCTCTCTGGGGCCAACGTCCTGACTTTC. Protein sequence: CASSVALSGANVLTF. The chain is built from TRBV9 and TRBJ2-6; D gene unclear. The CDR3 contains 15 residues. V was clipped by 0 bases and J by 0 bases, with 4 bases between them. The germline CDR1 and CDR2 sequences are SGDLS and YYNGEE.

V and J are TRBV10-3 and TRBJ1-6; possible D gene TRBD1, 5 bases. Germline values: CDR1 ENHRY, CDR2 SYGVKD. This CDR3 is built from 13 residues. Trimming removed 7 bases from V and 7 bases from J, with 11 bases in between. The CDR3 sequence: CAITGGVNSPLHF. The CDR3, as DNA: TGTGCCATCACGGGAGGGGTCAATTCACCCCTCCACTTT.

J is TRBJ2-1 and V is TRBV12-3 or TRBV12-4; TRBD2 agrees at 10 bases. The CDR3 has 16 amino acids. V dropped 5 bases and J dropped 7; count of bases not matched to a gene: 11. In DNA, the CDR3 is TGTGCCAGCAGTCTCCCGACTAGCGGGTCAGAAAATGAGCAGTTCTTC. It translates to CASSLPTSGSENEQFF.

The chain carries TRBV7-9 and TRBJ2-4; D ambiguous. V shed 5 bases and J shed 10 bases, with 12 bases lying between them. The CDR3 runs 12 residues. Per the germline V gene, CDR1 is SEHNR and CDR2 is FQNEAQ (reference sequence). The CDR3 protein is CASSLPLNIQYF. Here the CDR3 DNA reads TGTGCCAGCAGCCTCCCTTTGAATATTCAGTACTTC.

The chain combines TRBV25-1 with TRBJ1-2; D is perhaps TRBD1 (6 bases). The CDR3 sequence is 13 residues long. V shed 4 bases and J shed 4 bases, with 10 bases lying between them. The germline V gene has CDR1 MGHDK and CDR2 SYGVNS. The CDR3 nucleotides read TGTGCCAGCAGTGTACAGGGAACCTATGGCTACACCTTC. It translates to CASSVQGTYGYTF.

The chain combines TRBV7-4 with TRBJ1-1; D remains ambiguous. This CDR3 comprises 15 residues. Trimming stripped 5 bases from V and 5 bases from J, with 18 bases between. CDR1 is SGHVT, CDR2 SQSDAQ, per germline. The CDR3 reads CASSPQIGSGTEAFF. The CDR3 nucleotides read TGTGCCAGCAGCCCACAAATAGGTAGTGGGACTGAAGCTTTCTTT.

This rearrangement joins TRBV10-3 to TRBJ2-1; 7 positions match TRBD2. V lost 5 bases to trimming and J lost 5 bases; unmatched junction nucleotides: 3. CDR1 and CDR2 (germline): ENHRY, SYGVKD. CDR3 size: 13 residues. Here the CDR3 reads CAISNGLDNEQFF. The CDR3, as DNA: TGTGCCATCAGTAACGGACTAGACAATGAGCAGTTCTTC.